Presented here are 4 T cell receptor beta chains from one specimen sequenced in a study of T cell repertoires in cytomegalovirus infection. TCRdb reanalysed the reads using MiXCR and keeps one entry per CDR3 protein. This sample has about 530,000 distinct CDR3 sequences, with around 27% found just once. Sequencing used PBMCs. The receptor set was obtained from a human donor in good health (CMV status not recorded). Some clones in this sample may be carry-over from other donors' samples.

This clonotype was seen more than once but under ten times. The CDR3 spells CASSEPGLLPYEQYF. CDR3 DNA sequence: TGTGCCAGCAGTGAGCCGGGACTACTCCCCTACGAGCAGTACTTC. The J gene is TRBJ2-7, the V gene TRBV6-1; 7 nucleotides line up with TRBD2. Germline CDR1 reads MNHNS; CDR2 reads SASEGT. There are 15 residues in the CDR3. V lost 3 bases to trimming and J lost 2 bases; unmatched junction nucleotides: 7.

This clonotype has a handful of counts. The rearrangement joins TRBV19 to TRBJ1-1; TRBD1 is a possible D gene (6 bases). Trimming cost V 6 bases and J 4 bases, with 9 bases left between them. The CDR3 is 12 amino acids. CDR1 is LNHDA and CDR2 is SQIVND in the germline V gene (reference sequence). CDR3 sequence: CASSAGATEAFF. The CDR3 nucleotides are TGTGCCAGTAGCGCGGGGGCCACTGAAGCTTTCTTT.

This clonotype was counted many times. The chain uses TRBV7-6 and TRBJ2-5; weak D call: TRBD1 (5 bases). The length of the CDR3 is 13 residues. The germline V and J ends were trimmed by 2 bases and 10 bases, with 14 bases remaining between them. Germline assignment: CDR1 SGHVS and CDR2 FNYEAQ. The CDR3, as DNA: TGTGCCAGCAGCTTAAGCTCGCAGGGAAACCAGTACTTC. Its protein product is CASSLSSQGNQYF.

This clonotype was seen at least ten times. The CDR3 is CASSYLVGSSTDTQYF. The CDR3 DNA follows: TGTGCCAGCAGTTACTTGGTGGGATCTAGCACAGATACGCAGTATTTT. The J gene is TRBJ2-3, the V gene TRBV6-6; D is unclear. CDR1 is MNHNY and CDR2 is SVGAGI in the germline V gene (reference sequence). The CDR3 is made up of 16 amino acids. The V end lost 1 base, the J end lost 0 bases, and 11 bases lay between the germline ends.